This T cell receptor beta chain is from a study of T-cell memory formation after mild COVID-19. For the study at large: TCR clusters were mostly donor specific. Study-level results: Those CD4+ clones that contracted were mainly in CM and EM (CD8+ ones in EMRA). Clones shrinking between day 15 and 85 showed a balanced CD4/CD8 split, and those that grew later tilted toward CD4+.

The CDR3 is made up of 20 amino acids. Looked up from germline, CDR1 is MGHRA and CDR2 is YSYEKL. Trimming removed 0 bases from V and 4 bases from J, with 26 bases in between. The 5'RACE method, run with constant-segment primers, produced TCR alpha and TCR beta cDNA libraries (carrying sample barcodes and UMIs). In TCRdb, the 5' RACE reads were re-called with MiXCR into one record per CDR3 protein. The sample lists about half a million distinct CDR3 sequences, about 20% occurring once. Comments on this clonotype: Its antigen is not known.

Sequenced material: PBMCs or a T cell subset sorted from them (not recorded which). The V call is TRBV4-1, the J call TRBJ2-3; D remains ambiguous. The TCR sequence derives from an adult woman who had mild COVID-19 (a few samples of this study predate the infection). Cell type and time point are not known. Here the CDR3 reads CASSQDYPQPSGVGADTQYF. For the CDR3, the DNA is TGCGCCAGCAGCCAAGATTATCCCCAGCCGAGTGGGGTCGGCGCAGATACGCAGTATTTT.